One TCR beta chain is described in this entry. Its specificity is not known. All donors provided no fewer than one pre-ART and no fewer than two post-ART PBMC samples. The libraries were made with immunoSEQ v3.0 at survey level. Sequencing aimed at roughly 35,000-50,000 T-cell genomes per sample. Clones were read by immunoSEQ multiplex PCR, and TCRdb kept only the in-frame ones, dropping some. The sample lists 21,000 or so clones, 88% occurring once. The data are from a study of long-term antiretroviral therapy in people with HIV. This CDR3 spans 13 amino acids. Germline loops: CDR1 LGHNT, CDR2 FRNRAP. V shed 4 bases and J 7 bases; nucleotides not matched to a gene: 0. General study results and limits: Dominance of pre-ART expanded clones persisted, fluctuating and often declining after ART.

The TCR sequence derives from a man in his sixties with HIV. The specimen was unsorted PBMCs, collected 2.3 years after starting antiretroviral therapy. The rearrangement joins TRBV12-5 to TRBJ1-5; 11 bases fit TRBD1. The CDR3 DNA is TGTGCTAGTGGTTGGGACAGGGGGCAGCCCCAGCATTTT. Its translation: CASGWDRGQPQHF.